Here is one TCR beta chain with its context. No antigen is known for it. Base qualities were left out, and no much larger clone turns up one base away. Ficoll-Paque density gradient centrifugation was the method used to isolate PBMCs. Trimming costs V 0 bases and J 4 bases, and their ends lie 6 bases apart. Via the germline V gene, CDR1 is SGHTA and CDR2 FQGNSA. From the cysteine up to the phenylalanine, the CDR3 has a length of 13 residues. Solely the CDR3 DNA is kept, with 39 bases framed from the first base. TCRdb lists the instrument as Illumina NovaSeq 6000. cDNA libraries for TCRalpha and TCRbeta were prepared by 5'RACE using constant-segment primers, with sample barcodes and unique molecular identifiers added. Trizol reagent was used to extract RNA from every sample. Libraries were amplified in two PCR steps, with a second sample barcode and Illumina TruSeq adapters added in the second step. Sequencing of the libraries was done on an Illumina NovaSeq, producing 2 x 150 bp paired-end reads. From the authors' description of their analysis: The reads were demultiplexed and collapsed into UMI-guided consensus sequences using migec v1.2.7. Using mixcr v2.1.11, the UMI consensuses were aligned to TRA and TRB V and J templates and assembled into clonotypes. A clonotype was counted as expanded or contracted only when both edgeR and NoisET called the clonotype significant, with the noise models trained on biological replicates. For edgeR calls, the cutoffs were a false discovery rate-adjusted p below 0.01 and a log2 fold-change threshold of 1. As an exploratory analysis of dynamics, max-normalized trajectories of the 1000 most abundant clonotypes were examined with PCA combined with hierarchical clustering. Each responding clone was given a CD4 or CD8 phenotype based on the CD4+ and CD8+ repertoires, which had been sequenced separately. The public reads were run again by TCRdb, first through fastp at Q25 and then through MiXCR, and only productive beta chains were kept. Every CDR3 protein is listed once, alongside the most common genes and DNA of its rows. For this entry, the V and J calls and clone size follow TCRdb and not the study's own pipeline. The sample includes about 400,000 distinct CDR3 sequences, with 13% to 15% observed a single time. Of the sample, under 25% falls within the top ten clones.

This record belongs to a study of T-cell memory formation after mild COVID-19 (dated by TCRdb to 2020 to 2023). For context, the study as a whole: TCR sequence clusters from the two donors were found to be largely donor specific. The cohort was made up of two young adult volunteers, one female and one male, who were previously healthy. T-cell clones expanding and contracting after mild COVID-19 in two donors were tracked by longitudinal TCRalpha and TCRbeta repertoire sequencing. What the work shows at the level of the full study, not this receptor alone: SARS-CoV-2 specificity of the second-wave clones peaking on day 37 was not confirmed. Contracting CD4+ clones appeared mostly in the CM and EM memory subsets, whereas CD8+ clones were enriched in EMRA. The study covered only a couple of mild cases, and larger cohorts including severe cases with pre-infection samples were considered necessary. Some responding clones were detected in pre-infection memory, which suggested that pre-existing cross-reactive memory T cells had joined the SARS-CoV-2 response. From day 15 to 85, contracting clones showed balanced CD4/CD8 phenotypes, whereas a second wave of clones that expanded from day 15 to 37 leaned towards CD4+.

Recombination joined TRBV7-2 with TRBJ2-5, with the D gene uncertain. Source material: PBMCs or a T cell subset sorted from them (not recorded which). This receptor was taken from a man between 18 and 35 years old who had mild COVID-19 (a few samples of this study predate the infection). The sample titles of this study are shuffled in the database, so cell type and time point are left out; the donor was told from shared clones. The CDR3 protein sequence reads: CASSLARRETQYF. In nucleotides, the sequence is TGTGCCAGCAGCTTAGCACGAAGAGAGACCCAGTACTTC.